One sample yielded the 21 T cell receptor beta chains listed below, sequenced in a study of shared clonotypes between healthy human individuals. The method was immunoSEQ multiplex PCR; TCRdb's version includes in-frame clones alone and lacks a portion of them. The sample records 190,000 or so clones, around 63% being singletons. Sequencing input: memory CD4+ T cells sorted from blood. The subset is: CD45RA-negative fraction. The receptors here all came from a man younger than 40 in good health.

The DNA for the CDR3 is TGTGCCAGCAGCGTACGTCTAGACAGCACAGATACGCAGTATTTT. This translates into CASSVRLDSTDTQYF. V usage is TRBV9 and J usage is TRBJ2-3, with D unclear. The CDR3 is 15 amino acids. CDR1 and CDR2 from the germline V gene are SGDLS and YYNGEE. Trimming left V 1 base short and J 0 bases short, with 9 bases between.

This chain uses TRBV25-1 with TRBJ2-1, with TRBD2 matching over 8 bases. Losses at the gene ends were 3 bases for V and 7 bases for J; bases not matched to a gene: 5. CDR3 length: 14 amino acids. CDR1 is MGHDK, CDR2 SYGVNS, per germline. CDR3 residues: CASSDPGLVNEQFF. The CDR3 coding sequence is TGTGCCAGCAGTGACCCGGGACTAGTAAATGAGCAGTTCTTC.

J is TRBJ1-5 and V is TRBV10-3, with 8 bases identical to TRBD1. J lost 5 bases, V lost 4 bases, and 7 bases had no gene match. There are 15 residues in the CDR3. Germline-derived CDR1 and CDR2 are ENHRY and SYGVKD. CDR3: CAISVGRGRDQPQHF. CDR3 coding DNA: TGTGCCATCAGTGTAGGCAGGGGGCGCGATCAGCCCCAGCATTTT.

This chain links TRBV15 with TRBJ2-2; TRBD1 matches 9 bases. The CDR3 contains 14 residues. CDR1 LNHNV and CDR2 YYDKDF come from the germline V gene (reference sequence). V lost 4 bases and J lost 7; bases outside the gene matches: 4. CDR3 coding DNA: TGTGCCACCAGCATTGGACAGGGGATCGGGGAGCTGTTTTTT. Translating gives CATSIGQGIGELFF.

The chain uses TRBV7-9 and TRBJ1-5, with TRBD1 identical over 7 bases. The CDR3 totals 13 residues. The V gene's germline CDR1 is SEHNR and CDR2 FQNEAQ (reference sequence). V was clipped by 4 bases and J by 5 bases; unmatched bases: 2. The CDR3 loop is CASSSQGDQPQHF. The DNA for the CDR3 is TGTGCCAGCAGCTCCCAGGGGGATCAGCCCCAGCATTTT.

The rearrangement links TRBV14 to TRBJ2-7, with 7 bases that match TRBD1. The CDR3 totals 15 residues. Germline assignment: CDR1 SGHDN and CDR2 FVKESK. V was pared by 5 bases and J by 0 bases, with 7 bases of the junction left unmatched. As DNA, the CDR3 is TGTGCCAGCAGCTTACGACAGGGACGCTCCTACGAGCAGTACTTC. This sequence encodes CASSLRQGRSYEQYF.

The V and J genes are TRBV7-2 and TRBJ2-5; D is ambiguous. The germline CDR1 and CDR2 sequences are SGHTA and FQGNSA. The CDR3 is made up of 12 amino acids. Trimming pared 3 bases from V and 4 bases from J, leaving 6 bases between. The chain's CDR3 is CASSFERETQYF. In DNA, the CDR3 is TGTGCCAGCAGCTTCGAGAGAGAGACCCAGTACTTC.

This clone was picked up a small number of times. The CDR3 DNA is TGTGCCAGCAGTGAAGCGACGGGGCACCACCCGCGATCCTACGAGCAGTACTTC. This codes for CASSEATGHHPRSYEQYF. The chain is built from TRBV6-1 and TRBJ2-7; D possibly matches TRBD1 or TRBD2 (5 bases each). This CDR3 is 18 amino acids long. Germline CDR1 reads MNHNS; CDR2 reads SASEGT. Trimming pared 0 bases from V and 1 base from J, leaving 19 bases between.

The chain combines TRBV4-3 with TRBJ2-6; D gene ambiguous. Germline CDR1 reads LGHNA; CDR2 reads YSLEER. The V end was cut by 2 bases, the J end by 0 bases, with 2 bases between. The CDR3 spans 14 residues. CDR3 nucleotide sequence: TGCGCCAGCAGCCAATTCTCTGGGGCCAACGTCCTGACTTTC. Protein sequence: CASSQFSGANVLTF.

This sequence joins TRBV11-2 and TRBJ1-1; D may be TRBD1 (5 bases). This CDR3 contains 13 residues. V lost 1 base, J lost 11 bases, and 14 bases lay in between. Germline V gives CDR1 SGHAT, CDR2 FQNNGV. CDR3 nucleotides: TGTGCCAGCAGCTTAGGGAACCAGGGTAGCGCTTTCTTT. Protein sequence: CASSLGNQGSAFF.

The CDR3 loop is CASSLGQFGNTIYF. The CDR3 region has the DNA TGTGCCAGCAGCTTAGGACAGTTTGGAAACACCATATATTTT. This chain connects TRBV11-2 to TRBJ1-3; D possibly corresponds to TRBD1 (5 bases). Germline assignment: CDR1 SGHAT and CDR2 FQNNGV. Deletions cut 1 base from V and 3 bases from J, with 7 bases between. There are 14 residues in the CDR3.

The chain links TRBV7-9 to TRBJ2-3; TRBD2 matches at 10 bases. V lost 5 bases to trimming and J lost 0 bases; unmatched junction nucleotides: 8. Germline CDR1 and CDR2: SEHNR and FQNEAQ (reference sequence). CDR3 length: 17 amino acids. The CDR3 nucleotides read TGTGCCAGCAGCCCCCGTGGACTAGCGGACAGCACAGATACGCAGTATTTT. Translation: CASSPRGLADSTDTQYF.

The V call is TRBV5-1, the J call TRBJ2-3; perhaps TRBD2 as D (6 bases). The germline V gene has CDR1 SGHRS and CDR2 YFSETQ. With 5 bases removed from V and 3 bases from J, the gap between germline ends came to 16 bases. This CDR3 is built from 15 residues. The CDR3 reads CASRWAGSGTDTQYF. The CDR3, as DNA: TGCGCCAGCAGATGGGCAGGGAGCGGGACAGATACGCAGTATTTT.

V gene TRBV25-1 combines with J gene TRBJ2-1; maybe TRBD2 (5 bases). The germline gives CDR1 MGHDK, CDR2 SYGVNS. V was cut by 5 bases and J by 0 bases, with 11 bases left in between. The CDR3 loop spans 15 amino acids. The CDR3 nucleotides are TGTGCCAGCAGTAAAGCCGGGAACTCCTACAATGAGCAGTTCTTC. As protein: CASSKAGNSYNEQFF.

The V gene is TRBV6-5, the J gene TRBJ2-7; D unclear. Looked up from germline, CDR1 is MNHEY and CDR2 is SVGAGI. V was trimmed by 0 bases and J by 7 bases, leaving 7 bases between them. The CDR3 runs 12 residues. CDR3 region: CASSYSNSEQYF. CDR3 in DNA: TGTGCCAGCAGTTACTCGAATTCGGAGCAGTACTTC.

The J gene is TRBJ2-1, the V gene TRBV7-3; 7 bases line up with TRBD2. The CDR3 extends over 15 amino acids. V shed 5 bases and J 1 base; nucleotides not matched to a gene: 5. Germline V lookup: CDR1 SGHTA, CDR2 FQGTGA. In DNA, the CDR3 is TGTGCCAGCAGCCAGAGCGGGACTTCCTACAATGAGCAGTTCTTC. It is translated as CASSQSGTSYNEQFF.

The V and J genes are TRBV2 and TRBJ1-2; the D is unclear. The CDR3 is 12 residues long. Germline assignment: CDR1 SNHLY and CDR2 FYNNEI. With 5 bases removed from V and 1 base from J, the gap between germline ends came to 5 bases. In DNA, the CDR3 is TGTGCCAGCAGTCCTGGTAACTATGGCTACACCTTC. As protein: CASSPGNYGYTF.

This clone turned up a few times. This chain joins TRBV13 and TRBJ1-5, with TRBD1 as a possible D gene (5 bases). Per germline, CDR1 PRHDT and CDR2 FYEKMQ (reference sequence). CDR3 size: 14 residues. The ends were cut back, 0 bases at V and 5 bases at J, with 8 bases in the middle. In nucleotides, the CDR3 is TGTGCCAGCAGCTTAGGCGGGGGGGATCAGCCCCAGCATTTT. It specifies CASSLGGGDQPQHF. The full variable domain, rest sourced from reference TRBV13 and TRBJ1-5, is AAGVIQSPRHLIKEKRETATLKCYPIPRHDTVYWYQQGPGQDPQFLISFYEKMQSDKGSIPDRFSAQQFSDYHSELNMSSLELGDSALYFCASSLGGGDQPQHFGDGTRLSIL.

CDR3 protein: CASSLTGLAGHEQYF. The CDR3 coding sequence is TGTGCCAGCAGCCTTACGGGACTAGCGGGACACGAGCAGTACTTC. The chain employs TRBV11-3 and TRBJ2-7; 13 bases are shared with TRBD2. The length of the CDR3 is 15 residues. V lost 5 bases and J lost 5; bases outside the gene matches: 6. In germline, CDR1 is SGHNT, CDR2 YENEEA.

The chain links TRBV7-6 to TRBJ2-2, with a possible D match to TRBD2 (5 bases). The CDR3 length is 15 residues. The germline V gene has CDR1 SGHVS and CDR2 FNYEAQ. Trimming cost V 1 base and J 1 base, with 7 bases left between them. CDR3 in amino acids: CASSLGRGNTGELFF. CDR3 sequence (DNA): TGTGCCAGCAGCTTAGGACGGGGGAACACCGGGGAGCTGTTTTTT.

This chain joins TRBV9 and TRBJ1-3; 7 nucleotides agree with TRBD1. The length of the CDR3 is 15 residues. V shed 4 bases, J shed 0 bases, and the junction held 4 bases outside the gene matches. Germline CDR1 and CDR2: SGDLS and YYNGEE. The CDR3 here is CASSLRQGSGNTIYF. DNA of the CDR3: TGTGCCAGCAGCTTGAGACAGGGCTCTGGAAACACCATATATTTT.